The rows below give T cell receptor beta chains drawn from one sample of a study of blood T cell repertoires in COVID-19. Sequencing used immunoSEQ multiplex PCR; TCRdb keeps in-frame clones, though not all of them. The table has tens of thousands of clones, nearly 90% seen once; the top ten hold around 3%. Material for sequencing was peripheral blood. The receptor source for this set is a man aged 45-65 years with active COVID-19. Each CDR3 is given with its conserved first and last residue. D genes are given only for firm matches. A clone size is listed for some rows: how often the clone was seen (once, few, many), or a class if it is expanded.

>.|TRBJ2-3|TRBV13|.
TGTGCCAGCAGTCACGTTCGGACGGGCAAGGGGGCAGATACGCAGTATTTT
CASSHVRTGKGADTQYF
>TRBD1|TRBJ1-5|TRBV5-1|.
TGCGCCAGCAGCTCGGGACAGGATAATCAGCCCCAGCATTTT
CASSSGQDNQPQHF
>TRBD2|TRBJ2-3|TRBV15|.
TGTGCCACCAGCAGAGAAGCTAGCGGGGCCACAGATACGCAGTATTTT
CATSREASGATDTQYF
>TRBD1|TRBJ1-6|TRBV6-5|.
TGTGCCAGCGGCAGGGGGGATAATTCACCCCTCCACTTT
CASGRGDNSPLHF
>.|TRBJ2-2|TRBV27|.
TGTGCCAGCAAGTCTGACACCTATCAATCTTTTACCGGGGAGCTGTTTTTT
CASKSDTYQSFTGELFF
>TRBD2|TRBJ2-4|TRBV6-4|.
TGTGCCAGCAGTGACTCGACTAGCGGGGGCAAAAACATTCAGTACTTC
CASSDSTSGGKNIQYF
>.|TRBJ1-6|TRBV20-1|.
TGCAGTGCTAGTCAGGCCGGTGTGTTGAATTCACCCCTCCACTTT
CSASQAGVLNSPLHF
>TRBD2|TRBJ2-3|TRBV28|.
TGTGCCAGCAACTTACCGGGGAGGGCAGATACGCAGTATTTT
CASNLPGRADTQYF
>TRBD1|TRBJ1-6|TRBV11-2|.
TGTGCCAGCAGCATGGGGACAGTTAATTCACCCCTCCACTTT
CASSMGTVNSPLHF
>TRBD1|TRBJ2-4|TRBV3-1/TRBV3-2|.
TGTGCCAGCAGCCAAGGCACAGGGGTTCAGTACTTC
CASSQGTGVQYF
>TRBD1|TRBJ1-1|TRBV10-3|.
TGTGCCATCAGTGACCCTGGACAGGGTTCCACTGAAGCTTTCTTT
CAISDPGQGSTEAFF
>TRBD1|TRBJ2-7|TRBV10-3|once
TGTGCCATCAGTGAGTCCCGGGACAGGGTCTACGAGCAGTACTTC
CAISESRDRVYEQYF
>TRBD1|TRBJ2-1|TRBV2|.
TGTGCCAGCAGTGAAAGACAGGGTATTCACAATGAGCAGTTCTTC
CASSERQGIHNEQFF
>.|TRBJ2-1|TRBV19|.
TGTGCCAGTAGTATTTCTGGACAGAGGATGCTTGAGCAGTTCTTC
CASSISGQRMLEQFF
>.|TRBJ1-4|TRBV4-3|.
TGCGCCAGCAGCCAAGTGGGGAGGGGGGGTGAAAAACTGTTTTTT
CASSQVGRGGEKLFF
>.|TRBJ2-1|TRBV10-3|.
TGTGCCATGGCGTCGGGGTCAACGAATGAGCAGTTCTTC
CAMASGSTNEQFF
>.|TRBJ2-7|TRBV7-7|.
TGTGCTAGCACCCCAGGGGGGAGATACGAGCAGTACTTC
CASTPGGRYEQYF
>TRBD2|TRBJ2-3|TRBV7-2|.
TGTGCCAGCAGCTCCCAAGCGGGGGGTAGGGCAGATACGCAGTATTTT
CASSSQAGGRADTQYF
>.|TRBJ1-2|TRBV19|.
TGTGCCAGTAACGATTACCGAGCTAACTATGGCTACACCTTC
CASNDYRANYGYTF
>.|TRBJ2-7|TRBV6-5|.
TGTGCCAGCAGTTACTGGGGCGTCAAATCCTACGAGCAGTACTTC
CASSYWGVKSYEQYF
>.|TRBJ1-2|TRBV27|.
TGTGCCAGCAGTCCACAGGGATCCTATGGCTACACCTTC
CASSPQGSYGYTF
>TRBD2|TRBJ2-3|TRBV7-9|.
TGTGCCAGCAGCATACCCGGGACTAGCCTCGATAGCACAGATACGCAGTATTTT
CASSIPGTSLDSTDTQYF
>.|TRBJ1-1|TRBV4-2|once
TGTGCCAGCAGCCAGTCAGGGTCTACTGAAGCTTTCTTT
CASSQSGSTEAFF
>TRBD1|TRBJ2-7|TRBV12-3/TRBV12-4|.
TGTGCCAGCAGACCGACAGGGAGTATCGAGCAGTACTTC
CASRPTGSIEQYF
>.|TRBJ2-2|TRBV5-4|.
TGTGCCAGCAGCCCCCGGGTCTGGGCGGGCACCGGGGAGCTGTTTTTT
CASSPRVWAGTGELFF
>TRBD2|TRBJ2-3|TRBV3-1/TRBV3-2|.
TGTGCCAGCAGCCAGGCTAGCGGGGGGGCCAATACGCAGTATTTT
CASSQASGGANTQYF
>TRBD1|TRBJ2-3|TRBV7-8|once
TGTGCCAGCAGCGCACGAAGGGGGCGGAGCACAGATACGCAGTATTTT
CASSARRGRSTDTQYF
>.|TRBJ2-3|TRBV7-2|.
TGTGCCAGCAGCTCCCTTCCACAGGGGACTAGCACAGATACGCAGTATTTT
CASSSLPQGTSTDTQYF
>.|TRBJ2-5|TRBV6-2/TRBV6-3|.
TGTGCCAGCAGTGAGGCGTTCATAGGAGGGGAGACCCAGTACTTC
CASSEAFIGGETQYF
>.|TRBJ2-7|TRBV4-2|few
TGTGCCAGCAGCCAAGATGGGCCGAGTTACGAGCAGTACTTC
CASSQDGPSYEQYF
>TRBD1|TRBJ2-7|TRBV4-1|.
TGCGCCAGCAGCCAAGAAATCGGGACAGGGGGATACGAGCAGTACTTC
CASSQEIGTGGYEQYF
>.|TRBJ2-6|TRBV5-6|.
TGTGCCAGCACTCGGGGTTCCGGGGCCAACGTCCTGACTTTC
CASTRGSGANVLTF
>.|TRBJ1-2|TRBV7-9|.
TGTGCCAGCAGAAATGGAACAGTTAACTATGGCTACACCTTC
CASRNGTVNYGYTF
>TRBD1|TRBJ1-2|TRBV6-1|.
TGTGCCAGCAGTGAAGCCAGGGGGATCAACTATGGCTACACCTTC
CASSEARGINYGYTF
>.|TRBJ1-4|TRBV7-8|once
TGTGCCAGCAGCTGGGTACAGGGTAGAGAAAAACTGTTTTTT
CASSWVQGREKLFF
>.|TRBJ2-5|TRBV3-1/TRBV3-2|.
TGTGCCAGCAGCCATCCCCCGGGCAGGGAGGTGGCCCAGTACTTC
CASSHPPGREVAQYF
>.|TRBJ1-1|TRBV5-1|.
TGCGCCAGCAGCTTGCGTCTGCAGGGCGAAGCTTTCTTT
CASSLRLQGEAFF
>TRBD1|TRBJ1-3|TRBV28|once
TGTGCCAGCGGGACAGCCTCTGGAAACACCATATATTTT
CASGTASGNTIYF
>.|TRBJ2-1|TRBV5-1|.
TGCGCCAGCAGCTTACAGGGAAATGAGCAGTTCTTC
CASSLQGNEQFF
>.|TRBJ1-1|TRBV19|.
TGTGCCAGTAGTACCCAGGGAGGTACTGAAGCTTTCTTT
CASSTQGGTEAFF
>TRBD1|TRBJ2-1|TRBV7-9|.
TGTGCCAGCAGCTCTGGGACAGGGGGCCACTATGAGCAGTTCTTC
CASSSGTGGHYEQFF
>.|TRBJ1-2|TRBV19|.
TGTGCCAGTAGTACAAGAGGGGTCAGGGGAGACTATGGCTACACCTTC
CASSTRGVRGDYGYTF
>.|TRBJ1-2|TRBV7-7|.
TGTGCTAGCAGCTTAGCTTCAGGGATTTCGCGTGGCTACACCTTC
CASSLASGISRGYTF
>TRBD1|TRBJ2-2|TRBV4-3|.
TGCGCCAGCAGCCAATCAACAGGGACAGGGCCCGGGGAGCTGTTTTTT
CASSQSTGTGPGELFF
>TRBD2|TRBJ2-1|TRBV5-1|.
TGCGCCAGCAGCTTGGCTGGGGGGGTTTACAATGAGCAGTTCTTC
CASSLAGGVYNEQFF
>TRBD2|TRBJ2-1|TRBV7-2|.
TGTGCCAGCAGCTCAAGGACTAGCGGGGGGGGCTCCTACAATGAGCAGTTCTTC
CASSSRTSGGGSYNEQFF
>TRBD2|TRBJ2-3|TRBV11-3|.
TGTGCCAGCAGCTGGGCCGGGACTAGCGGGTTAGATACGCAGTATTTT
CASSWAGTSGLDTQYF
>TRBD1|TRBJ2-7|TRBV7-2|.
TGTGCCAGCAGCTTAATGTCAGGGGGCGAGCAGTACTTC
CASSLMSGGEQYF
>TRBD2|TRBJ2-3|TRBV5-1|.
TGCGCCAGCAGCTTGGAAGGCAGCGGGGGGTTCACAGATACGCAGTATTTT
CASSLEGSGGFTDTQYF
>TRBD2|TRBJ2-3|TRBV5-1|.
TGCGCCAGCAGCTTGGGCTCGGGGGGGCCTACAGATACGCAGTATTTT
CASSLGSGGPTDTQYF
>TRBD2|TRBJ2-1|TRBV27|.
TGTGCCAGCAGCCTTATTAGCGGGGGGGCCCGGGAGCAGTTCTTC
CASSLISGGAREQFF
>.|TRBJ2-2|TRBV7-2|few
TGTGCCAGCAGCTTGGACGGGGGACGTACCGGGGAGCTGTTTTTT
CASSLDGGRTGELFF
>.|TRBJ1-6|TRBV3-1/TRBV3-2|.
TGTGCCAGCAGCCAAGGCGACAGATTTAATTCACCCCTCCACTTT
CASSQGDRFNSPLHF
>TRBD1|TRBJ1-1|TRBV11-1|.
TGTGCCAGCAGCTCCGACGACAGGGCCCCTGAAGCTTTCTTT
CASSSDDRAPEAFF
>TRBD1|TRBJ1-6|TRBV6-5|.
TGTGCCAGCAGCCTTTGGACAGGGACCTCACCCCTCCACTTT
CASSLWTGTSPLHF
>.|TRBJ2-7|TRBV11-2|.
TGTGCCAGCAGTCTCAGGAGGTATACCTACGAGCAGTACTTC
CASSLRRYTYEQYF
>.|TRBJ2-5|TRBV5-5|.
TGTGCCAGCAGCTTGATTACTGTGGAGACCCAGTACTTC
CASSLITVETQYF
>.|TRBJ1-1|TRBV5-1|.
TGCGCCAGCAGCCGCGGCGAGGTTTCAACTGAAGCTTTCTTT
CASSRGEVSTEAFF
>TRBD1|TRBJ1-4|TRBV6-6|.
TGTGCCACCGTAGCCGGGACAGTTAATGAAAAACTGTTTTTT
CATVAGTVNEKLFF